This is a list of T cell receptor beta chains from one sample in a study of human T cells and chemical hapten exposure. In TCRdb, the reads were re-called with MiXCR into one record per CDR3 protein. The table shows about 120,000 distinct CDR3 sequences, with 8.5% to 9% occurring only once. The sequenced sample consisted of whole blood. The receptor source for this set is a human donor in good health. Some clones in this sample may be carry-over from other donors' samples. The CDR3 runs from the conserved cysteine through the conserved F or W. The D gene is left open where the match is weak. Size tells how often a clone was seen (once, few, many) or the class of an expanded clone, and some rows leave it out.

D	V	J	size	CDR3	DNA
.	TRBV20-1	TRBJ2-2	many	CSARAAGPNTGELFF	TGCAGTGCTAGAGCTGCGGGCCCGAACACCGGGGAGCTGTTTTTT
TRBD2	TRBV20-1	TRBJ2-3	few	CSASPSGGGPDTQYF	TGCAGTGCTAGCCCATCCGGGGGGGGCCCAGATACGCAGTATTTT
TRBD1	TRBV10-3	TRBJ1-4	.	CAIRGQGDEKLFF	TGTGCCATCAGGGGACAGGGGGACGAAAAACTGTTTTTT
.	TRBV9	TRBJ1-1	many	CASSVTDGGTEAFF	TGTGCCAGCAGCGTAACAGACGGGGGGACTGAAGCTTTCTTT
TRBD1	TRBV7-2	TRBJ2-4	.	CASSNFPGTAKNIQYF	TGTGCCAGCAGCAATTTTCCCGGGACAGCGAAAAACATTCAGTACTTC
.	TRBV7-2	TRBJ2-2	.	CASSLGYRMSRNTGELFF	TGTGCCAGCAGCTTAGGCTATCGAATGTCCCGAAACACCGGGGAGCTGTTTTTT
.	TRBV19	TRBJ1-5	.	CASSRGKSRVGVNQPQHF	TGTGCCAGTAGTAGGGGGAAATCACGAGTAGGGGTCAATCAGCCCCAGCATTTT
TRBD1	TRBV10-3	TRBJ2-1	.	CAISDSVFGTGGGNEQFF	TGTGCCATCAGTGATTCGGTCTTTGGGACAGGGGGTGGGAATGAGCAGTTCTTC
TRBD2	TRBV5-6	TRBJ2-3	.	CDTHLSGTGTDTQYF	TGTGACACCCATCTTAGCGGGACGGGGACAGATACGCAGTATTTT
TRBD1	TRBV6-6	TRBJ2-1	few	CASSYSRARGHNEQFF	TGTGCCAGCAGTTATAGTAGGGCCAGGGGGCACAATGAGCAGTTCTTC
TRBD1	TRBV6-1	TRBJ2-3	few	CASREDRGGQYF	TGTGCCAGCAGGGAAGACAGGGGAGGACAGTATTTT
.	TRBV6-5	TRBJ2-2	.	CASSYLLGNMKTGELFF	TGTGCCAGCAGTTACTTACTGGGGAATATGAAAACCGGGGAGCTGTTTTTT
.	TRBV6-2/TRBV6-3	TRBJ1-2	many	CASTDAGVWYGYTF	TGTGCCAGCACTGATGCCGGAGTCTGGTATGGCTACACCTTC
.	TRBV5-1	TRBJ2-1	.	CASSLDQYNEQFF	TGCGCCAGCAGCTTGGACCAATACAATGAGCAGTTCTTC
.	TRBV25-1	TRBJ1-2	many	CASSERWAADGYTF	TGTGCCAGCAGTGAACGATGGGCAGCAGATGGCTACACCTTC
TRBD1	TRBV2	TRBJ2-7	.	CASISGTGSYEQYF	TGTGCCAGCATCAGCGGGACAGGGTCCTACGAGCAGTACTTC
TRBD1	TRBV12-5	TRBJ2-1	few	CASGAPGTASYNEQFF	TGTGCTAGTGGTGCCCCTGGGACAGCCTCCTACAATGAGCAGTTCTTC
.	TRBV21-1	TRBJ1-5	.	CASSRRPNLDMLYQPQHF	TGTGCCAGCAGCAGACGCCCTAACCTAGACATGCTATATCAGCCCCAGCATTTT
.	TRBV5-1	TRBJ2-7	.	CASSSDLYEQYF	TGCGCCAGCAGCTCGGATCTCTACGAGCAGTACTTC
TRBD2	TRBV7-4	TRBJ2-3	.	CASSLDPLAGLADTQYF	TGTGCCAGCAGCTTAGATCCACTAGCGGGATTGGCAGATACGCAGTATTTT
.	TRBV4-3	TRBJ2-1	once	CASSQGQTNNEQFF	TGCGCCAGCAGCCAAGGACAGACGAACAATGAGCAGTTCTTC
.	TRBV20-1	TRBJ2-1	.	CSAWAYNEQFF	TGCAGTGCCTGGGCTTACAATGAGCAGTTCTTC
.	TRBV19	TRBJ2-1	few	CASTTRTPRAYNEQFF	TGTGCCAGTACTACCCGGACCCCGAGGGCTTACAATGAGCAGTTCTTC
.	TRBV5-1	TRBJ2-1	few	CASRRAEKNEQFF	TGCGCCAGCAGAAGAGCCGAGAAGAATGAGCAGTTCTTC
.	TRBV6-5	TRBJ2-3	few	CASSHDNKGDTQYF	TGTGCCAGCAGTCATGACAACAAGGGAGATACGCAGTATTTT
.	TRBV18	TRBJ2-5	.	CASSPGYQETQYF	TGTGCCAGCTCACCAGGGTACCAAGAGACCCAGTACTTC
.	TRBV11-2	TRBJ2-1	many	CASSLVLFGRSEQFF	TGTGCCAGCAGCTTAGTACTCTTTGGGCGGAGTGAGCAGTTCTTC
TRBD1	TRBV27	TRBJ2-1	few	CASSADRGVYNEQFF	TGTGCCAGCAGCGCCGACAGGGGAGTCTACAATGAGCAGTTCTTC